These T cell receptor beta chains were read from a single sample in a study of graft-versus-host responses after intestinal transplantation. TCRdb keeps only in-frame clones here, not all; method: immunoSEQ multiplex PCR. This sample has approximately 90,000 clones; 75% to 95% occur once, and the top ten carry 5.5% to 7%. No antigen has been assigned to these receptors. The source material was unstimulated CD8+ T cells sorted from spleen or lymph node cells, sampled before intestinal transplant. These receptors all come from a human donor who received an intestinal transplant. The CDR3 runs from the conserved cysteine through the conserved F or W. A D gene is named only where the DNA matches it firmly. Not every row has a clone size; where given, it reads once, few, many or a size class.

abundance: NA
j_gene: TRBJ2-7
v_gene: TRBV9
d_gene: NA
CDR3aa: CASSPTGSGTFYEQYF
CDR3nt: TGTGCCAGCAGCCCCACCGGAAGCGGGACATTCTACGAGCAGTACTTC

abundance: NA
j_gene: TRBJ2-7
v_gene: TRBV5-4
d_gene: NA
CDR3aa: CASSYGLGKSYEQYF
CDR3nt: TGTGCCAGCAGCTACGGTCTGGGGAAAAGCTACGAGCAGTACTTC

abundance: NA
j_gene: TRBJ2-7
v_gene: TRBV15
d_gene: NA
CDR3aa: CATSTKPGVHEQYF
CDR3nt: TGTGCCACCAGCACAAAGCCAGGGGTCCACGAGCAGTACTTC

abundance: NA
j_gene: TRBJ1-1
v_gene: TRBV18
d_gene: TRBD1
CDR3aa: CASSRTGGRTEAFF
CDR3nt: TGTGCCAGCTCGCGGACAGGGGGCCGCACTGAAGCTTTCTTT

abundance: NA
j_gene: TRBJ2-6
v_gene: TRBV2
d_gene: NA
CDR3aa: CASSGMGAESGANVLTF
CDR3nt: TGTGCCAGCAGTGGTATGGGGGCGGAATCTGGGGCCAACGTCCTGACTTTC

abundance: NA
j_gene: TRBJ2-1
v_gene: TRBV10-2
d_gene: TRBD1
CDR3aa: CASIGDSYNEQFF
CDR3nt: TGCGCCAGCATAGGGGACAGCTACAATGAGCAGTTCTTC

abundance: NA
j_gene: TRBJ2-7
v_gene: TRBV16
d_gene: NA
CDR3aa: CASSQRRGSAEQYF
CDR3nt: TGTGCCAGCAGCCAACGCAGGGGTTCTGCCGAGCAGTACTTC

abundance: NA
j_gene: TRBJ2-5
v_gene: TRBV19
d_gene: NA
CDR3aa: CASSPRTKETQYF
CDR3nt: TGTGCCAGTAGTCCTCGGACGAAGGAGACCCAGTACTTC

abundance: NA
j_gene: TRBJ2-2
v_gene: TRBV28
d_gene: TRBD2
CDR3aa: CASSPTGASGSSTGELFF
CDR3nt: TGTGCCAGCAGTCCCACTGGAGCTAGCGGGAGTTCCACCGGGGAGCTGTTTTTT

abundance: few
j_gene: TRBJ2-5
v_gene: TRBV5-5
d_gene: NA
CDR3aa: CASSPDGETQYF
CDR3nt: TGTGCCAGCAGCCCTGACGGAGAGACCCAGTACTTC

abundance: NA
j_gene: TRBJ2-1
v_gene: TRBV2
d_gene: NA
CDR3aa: CASIGFKGFF
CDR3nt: TGTGCCAGCATAGGTTTTAAGGGGTTCTTC

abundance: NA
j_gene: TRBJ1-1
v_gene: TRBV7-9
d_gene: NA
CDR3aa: CASSPTLGTEAFF
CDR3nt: TGTGCCAGCAGCCCTACGTTGGGGACTGAAGCTTTCTTT

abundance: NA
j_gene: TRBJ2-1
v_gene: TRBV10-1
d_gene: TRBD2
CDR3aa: CASSEGLDYNEQFF
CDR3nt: TGCGCCAGCAGTGAGGGACTAGACTACAATGAGCAGTTCTTC

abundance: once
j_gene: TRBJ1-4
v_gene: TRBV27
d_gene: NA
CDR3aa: CASSYRLVEGQTNEKLFF
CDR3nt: TGTGCCAGCAGTTATCGGTTGGTGGAAGGGCAAACTAATGAAAAACTGTTTTTT

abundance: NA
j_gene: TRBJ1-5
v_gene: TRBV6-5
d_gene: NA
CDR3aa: CATGGGSNQPQHF
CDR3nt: TGTGCCACTGGAGGGGGGAGCAATCAGCCCCAGCATTTT

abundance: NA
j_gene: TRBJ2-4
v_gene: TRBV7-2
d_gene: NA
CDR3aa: CASSQWTPPKNIQYF
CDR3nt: TGTGCCAGCAGCCAATGGACCCCGCCCAAAAACATTCAGTACTTC

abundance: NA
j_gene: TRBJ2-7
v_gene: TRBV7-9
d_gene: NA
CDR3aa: CASSLEPWDTPYEQYF
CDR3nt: TGTGCCAGCAGCTTAGAACCTTGGGACACCCCCTACGAGCAGTACTTC

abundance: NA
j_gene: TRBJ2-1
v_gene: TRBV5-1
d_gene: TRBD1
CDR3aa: CASSSSGTGVHEQFF
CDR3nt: TGCGCCAGCAGCTCATCCGGGACAGGGGTCCATGAGCAGTTCTTC

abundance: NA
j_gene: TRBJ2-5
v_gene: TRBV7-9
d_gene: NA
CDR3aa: CASSRTSPWETQYF
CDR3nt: TGTGCCAGCAGCCGTACTAGTCCATGGGAGACCCAGTACTTC

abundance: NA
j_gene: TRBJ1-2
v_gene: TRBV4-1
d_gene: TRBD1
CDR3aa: CASSLPPDRAHGYTF
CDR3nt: TGCGCCAGCAGCCTACCTCCGGACAGGGCTCATGGCTACACCTTC

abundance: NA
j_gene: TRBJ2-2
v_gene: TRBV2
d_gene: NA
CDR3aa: CASSWDIPNTGELFF
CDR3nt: TGTGCCAGCAGTTGGGACATACCTAACACCGGGGAGCTGTTTTTT

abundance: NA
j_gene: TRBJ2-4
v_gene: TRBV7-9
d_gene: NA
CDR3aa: CASSPGQNIQYF
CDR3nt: TGTGCCAGCAGCCCAGGCCAAAACATTCAGTACTTC

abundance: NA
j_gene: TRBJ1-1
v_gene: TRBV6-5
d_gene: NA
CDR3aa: CASSYQGGSTEAFF
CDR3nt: TGTGCCAGCAGTTACCAGGGTGGGAGCACTGAAGCTTTCTTT

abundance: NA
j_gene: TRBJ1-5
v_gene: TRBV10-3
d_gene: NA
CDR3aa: CAISVGSFNQPQHF
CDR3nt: TGTGCCATCAGTGTGGGGTCTTTCAATCAGCCCCAGCATTTT

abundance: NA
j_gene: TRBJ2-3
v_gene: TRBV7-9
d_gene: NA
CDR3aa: CASYGGRDTQYF
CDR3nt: TGTGCCAGCTACGGGGGCAGGGATACGCAGTATTTT

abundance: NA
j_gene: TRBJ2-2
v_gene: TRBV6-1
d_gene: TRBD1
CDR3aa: CASSARRVTGGGGELFF
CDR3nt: TGTGCCAGCAGTGCCCGAAGGGTGACAGGGGGCGGTGGGGAGCTGTTTTTT

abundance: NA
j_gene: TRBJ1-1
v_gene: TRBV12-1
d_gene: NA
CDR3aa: CASSFEGKNTEAFF
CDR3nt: TGTGCCAGCAGCTTTGAGGGGAAGAACACTGAAGCTTTCTTT

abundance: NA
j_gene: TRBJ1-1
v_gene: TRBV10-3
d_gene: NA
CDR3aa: CAISVEGRWGFGNTEAFF
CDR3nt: TGTGCCATCAGTGTAGAGGGCCGGTGGGGGTTTGGGAACACTGAAGCTTTCTTT

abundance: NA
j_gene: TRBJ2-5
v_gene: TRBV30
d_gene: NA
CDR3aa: CAWNTQETQYF
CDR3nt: TGTGCCTGGAACACCCAAGAGACCCAGTACTTC

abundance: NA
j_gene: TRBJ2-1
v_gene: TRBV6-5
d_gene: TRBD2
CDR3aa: CASSRTSGEYNEQFF
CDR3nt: TGTGCCAGCAGCCGGACTAGCGGGGAGTACAATGAGCAGTTCTTC

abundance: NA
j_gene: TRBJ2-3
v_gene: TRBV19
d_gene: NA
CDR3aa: CASLGGSTDTQYF
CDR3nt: TGTGCCAGTCTCGGGGGTAGCACAGATACGCAGTATTTT

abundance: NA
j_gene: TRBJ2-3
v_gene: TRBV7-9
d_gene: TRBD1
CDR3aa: CASSQGVSDTQYF
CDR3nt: TGTGCCAGCAGCCAGGGGGTTTCAGATACGCAGTATTTT

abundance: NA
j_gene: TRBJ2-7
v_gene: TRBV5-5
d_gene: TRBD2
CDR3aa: CASSSKRGLSYEQYF
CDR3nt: TGTGCCAGCAGCTCAAAGCGGGGCCTCTCCTACGAGCAGTACTTC

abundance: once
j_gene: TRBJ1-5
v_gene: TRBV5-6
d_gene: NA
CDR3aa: CASSSRPGEVSQPQHF
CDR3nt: TGTGCCAGCAGCTCGAGACCAGGGGAAGTTAGTCAGCCCCAGCATTTT

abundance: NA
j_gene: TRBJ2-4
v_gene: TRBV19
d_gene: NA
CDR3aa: CASSSWAVGQYF
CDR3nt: TGTGCCAGTAGTTCCTGGGCGGTTGGTCAGTACTTC

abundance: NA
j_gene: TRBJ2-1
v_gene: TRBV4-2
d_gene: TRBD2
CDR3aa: CASSQDGLAGEAQFF
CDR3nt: TGTGCCAGCAGCCAAGATGGACTAGCGGGGGAGGCGCAGTTCTTC

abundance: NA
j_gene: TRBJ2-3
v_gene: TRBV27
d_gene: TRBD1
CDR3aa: CASRTPGQADTSTDTQYF
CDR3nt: TGTGCCAGCAGAACCCCTGGACAGGCCGATACTAGCACAGATACGCAGTATTTT

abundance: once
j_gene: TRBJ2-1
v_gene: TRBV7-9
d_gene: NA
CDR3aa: CASSLDLTPSSYNEQFF
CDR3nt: TGTGCCAGCAGTTTGGACCTCACGCCTAGCTCCTACAATGAGCAGTTCTTC

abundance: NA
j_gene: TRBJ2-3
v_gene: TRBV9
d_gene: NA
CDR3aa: CASSVVSRGSGTSTDTQYF
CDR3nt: TGTGCCAGCAGCGTAGTTTCGCGTGGTAGCGGAACTAGCACAGATACGCAGTATTTT

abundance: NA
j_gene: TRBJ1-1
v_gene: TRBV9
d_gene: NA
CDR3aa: CASSAEGGQELDEAFF
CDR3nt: TGTGCCAGCAGCGCCGAGGGAGGGCAAGAACTGGATGAAGCTTTCTTT

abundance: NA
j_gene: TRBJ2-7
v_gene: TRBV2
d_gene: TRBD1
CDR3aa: CAAKAGQGALYEQYF
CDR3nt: TGTGCCGCCAAGGCGGGGCAGGGGGCTCTCTACGAGCAGTACTTC

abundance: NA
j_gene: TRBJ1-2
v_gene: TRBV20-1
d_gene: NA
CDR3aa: CSAPSYYTF
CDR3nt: TGCAGTGCTCCCAGCTACTACACCTTC

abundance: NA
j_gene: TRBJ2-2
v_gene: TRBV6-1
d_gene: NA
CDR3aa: CASSGVYTGELFF
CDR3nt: TGTGCCAGCAGTGGAGTTTACACCGGGGAGCTGTTTTTT

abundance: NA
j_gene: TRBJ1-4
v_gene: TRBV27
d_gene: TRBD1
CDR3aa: CASSLLGGDEKLFF
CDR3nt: TGTGCCAGCAGTTTATTAGGGGGCGATGAAAAACTGTTTTTT

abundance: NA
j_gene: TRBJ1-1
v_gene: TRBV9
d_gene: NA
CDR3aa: CASSSHRDLNTEAFF
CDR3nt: TGTGCCAGCAGCTCCCACAGAGACCTGAACACTGAAGCTTTCTTT

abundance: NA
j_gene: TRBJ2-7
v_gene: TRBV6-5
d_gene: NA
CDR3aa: CASIKGEREQYF
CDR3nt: TGTGCCAGCATAAAGGGGGAGCGGGAGCAGTACTTC

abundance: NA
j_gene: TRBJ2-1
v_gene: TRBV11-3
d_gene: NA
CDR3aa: CASSLDSGRWAPRGYNEQFF
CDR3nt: TGTGCCAGCAGCTTAGATTCCGGCCGCTGGGCGCCGAGGGGATACAATGAGCAGTTCTTC

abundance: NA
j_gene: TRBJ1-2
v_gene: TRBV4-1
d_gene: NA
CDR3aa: CASSQVGGGRGYTF
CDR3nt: TGCGCCAGCAGCCAAGTGGGTGGTGGCCGTGGCTACACCTTC

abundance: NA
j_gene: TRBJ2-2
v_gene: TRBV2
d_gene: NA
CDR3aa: CASRASDITGELFF
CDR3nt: TGTGCCAGCAGGGCAAGCGACATCACCGGGGAGCTGTTTTTT

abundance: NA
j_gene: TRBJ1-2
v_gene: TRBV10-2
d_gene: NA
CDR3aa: CASSDVSRGTNGYTF
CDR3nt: TGCGCCAGCAGTGATGTGTCCAGGGGAACGAATGGCTACACCTTC

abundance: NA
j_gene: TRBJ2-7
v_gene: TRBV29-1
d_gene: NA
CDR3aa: CSVAGVVRSTYEQYF
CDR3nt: TGCAGCGTTGCTGGAGTAGTGCGGTCGACCTACGAGCAGTACTTC

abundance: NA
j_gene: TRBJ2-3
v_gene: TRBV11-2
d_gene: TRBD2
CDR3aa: CASSSNIVAGEWLDTQYF
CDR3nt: TGTGCCAGCAGCTCTAATATAGTGGCGGGAGAATGGTTAGATACGCAGTATTTT

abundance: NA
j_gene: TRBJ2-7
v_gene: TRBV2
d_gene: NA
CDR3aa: CASSQYEQYF
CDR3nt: TGTGCCAGCAGCCAATACGAGCAGTACTTC

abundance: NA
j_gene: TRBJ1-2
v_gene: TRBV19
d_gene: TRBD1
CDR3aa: CASSIDLWDRDRGNYGYTF
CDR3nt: TGTGCCAGTAGTATAGATCTATGGGACAGGGACAGGGGCAACTATGGCTACACCTTC

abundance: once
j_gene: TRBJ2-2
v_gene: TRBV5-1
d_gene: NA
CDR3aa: CASSFAGQELFF
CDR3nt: TGCGCCAGCAGCTTTGCAGGACAGGAGCTGTTTTTT

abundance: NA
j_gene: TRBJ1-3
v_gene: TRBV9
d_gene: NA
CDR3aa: CASSPGHTIYF
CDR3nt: TGTGCCAGCAGCCCCGGGCACACCATATATTTT